This TCR beta chain was observed in a study of molecular identifiers for immune sequencing clone quantification (dated 2018 in TCRdb). In terms of the full investigation: In a replicate experiment, RNA from roughly 18,000 or 92,000 naive CD8 T cells was split into five aliquots, four of which were sequenced. CD8 T cells were used in a methods study to benchmark molecular-identifier clustering-based TCR repertoire sequencing (MIDCIRS) and TCR RNA copy counting.

This clonotype has only a few counts. The specificity of this receptor is unknown. The record has no base qualities; no much larger clone is one base away. Libraries were constructed by PCR. The instrument was a NextSeq 500. Preparation of bulk TCR libraries followed a previously described approach, with the TCR primers listed in Table S5. The Qiagen AllPrep DNA/RNA kit was used to purify total RNA. Before any analysis, reads coming from multiple sequencing runs of the same library were combined into one pool. The authors processed their data as follows. Reads were retained only if the reads had an exact TCR constant sequence, and the retained reads were trimmed to 150 nt and grouped according to their 12-nt molecular barcodes. Reads inside each barcode group were sub-clustered using a 15% Levenshtein threshold, and a quality-weighted consensus sequence was constructed for each RNA molecule. Non-functional sequences were removed, as were lower-count sequences one edit away from another. Based on fitting two negative binomial distributions, any barcode sub-cluster with under 20% of the maximum read count was discarded. TCRdb applied fastp at Q25 and MiXCR to the public reads, then kept only in-frame beta chains. Identical CDR3 protein sequences are pooled into one entry, listed with their most common genes and DNA. For this entry, the V and J calls and clone size follow TCRdb and not the study's own pipeline. This sample holds a few hundred thousand distinct CDR3 sequences; 24% were observed only once. 0.65% to 0.75% of the sample belongs to the ten largest clones.

Libraries of naive CD8 T cells were generated from about 19,000 to 1,100,000 sorted cells, with 10%, 30% or 50% of the purified RNA used. On a BD FACSAria II, naive CD8 T cells were FACS-sorted as CD8+CD4-CCR7+CD45RA+ and collected into RLT Plus buffer. To test detection sensitivity, Jurkat RNA equivalent to approximately ten TCR copies was spiked into samples of roughly 17,000-1,000,000 naive CD8 T cells. CD8 T cells were enriched using RosetteSep CD8+ T Cell Enrichment Cocktail and Ficoll-Paque, and the enriched cells then underwent ACK red cell lysis. Study-wide findings and limitations: Even against a background of about 960,000 naive CD8 T cells, spiked-in Jurkat TCR RNA amounting to a single cell's worth was reported to be detectable. The sizes of highly expanded clones could end up underestimated when identical TCR molecules share a barcode. Naive libraries contained spiked-in Jurkat TCR RNA (roughly ten copies' worth), which is not part of the donor repertoire. In CMV-specific effector cells, over 97% of molecules were held by clones above 20 RNA copies, whereas under 1% of molecules were held by such clones in naive cells. Modeling gave about three recovered TCR RNA copies per cell versus approximately 11 by digital PCR, implying around 31% capture efficiency. When barcode sub-clustering was omitted, TCR diversity was inflated by chimeric consensus sequences, with chimeras reaching as high as 47%.

The CDR3 spans 17 residues, from the cysteine through the phenylalanine. The read is trimmed to its CDR3 DNA, 51 bases read in frame from base 1. V ends up 5 bases short and J 3 bases short, with an unmatched junction base count of 10. The germline V gene gives CDR1 as MDHEN and CDR2 as SYDVKM. This TCR derives from a human donor in good health. Some libraries in this study had Jurkat cell RNA spiked in. Sequencing was done on a sample of naive CD8+ T cells from blood, with Jurkat cell RNA spiked in. This sample's cell subset or site label indicates: FACS-sorted CD8+CD4-CCR7+CD45RA+ naive T cells. Recombination connected TRBV28 to TRBJ2-7; TRBD2 agrees with 13 junctional bases. The CDR3 sequence is CASSPQTGTSGIYEQYF. The DNA sequence is given as TGTGCCAGCAGTCCGCAGACCGGGACTAGCGGGATCTACGAGCAGTACTTC.